The 29 T cell receptor beta chains below were found in one sample sequenced in a study of blood T cell repertoires in COVID-19. Produced via immunoSEQ multiplex PCR; TCRdb's table is partial and in-frame only. This sample has about 180,000 clones, with around 87% found just once. Specimen: peripheral blood. The receptors here all came from a man between 40 and 49 years old with active or convalescent COVID-19.

J is TRBJ1-2 and V is TRBV4-1; TRBD1 agrees at 10 bases. The germline V gene encodes CDR1 MGHRA and CDR2 YSYEKL. V lost 4 bases, J lost 2 bases, and 4 bases stayed unmatched. The CDR3 has 15 residues. The CDR3 nucleotides are TGCGCCAGCAGCCTATCGGGACAGGGGAACTATGGCTACACCTTC. Its translation is CASSLSGQGNYGYTF.

The chain is built from TRBV12-2 and TRBJ1-5; the D call of TRBD1 is as the table states it, not checked on the DNA. TRBV12-2 is shown as a pseudogene. This CDR3 comprises 16 residues. CDR3 in DNA: TGTGCAAGTCGCTTAGAAGGGGGCCGTAGCAATCAGCCCCAGCATTTT. It is translated as CASRLEGGRSNQPQHF.

This clone was counted only a few times. V and J are TRBV2 and TRBJ1-2, with TRBD1 matching over 7 bases. J gave up 2 bases and V 5 bases, and 8 bases lay outside the gene matches. This CDR3 contains 15 residues. The germline V gene encodes CDR1 SNHLY and CDR2 FYNNEI. The CDR3 DNA is TGTGCCAGCAGTAAGACGGGACAGCTGAACTATGGCTACACCTTC. Protein sequence: CASSKTGQLNYGYTF.

V gene TRBV20-1 combines with J gene TRBJ2-3, with D maybe TRBD1 (6 bases). The CDR3 runs to 11 residues. Germline lookup yields CDR1 DFQATT and CDR2 SNEGSKA (reference sequence). CDR3 amino acids: CKDRFTDTQYF. Written as DNA, the CDR3 is TGCAAGGACAGATTCACAGATACGCAGTATTTT.

The genes are TRBV3-1 (or the pseudogene TRBV3-2) and TRBJ2-5; TRBD1 matches at 7 bases. The CDR3 sequence is 14 residues long. CDR1 LGHDT and CDR2 YNNKEL come from the germline V gene (reference sequence). Trimming at V came to 1 base and at J to 7 bases, leaving 6 bases not matched to a gene. The CDR3 spells CASSQVDRVRTQYF. The CDR3 coding sequence is TGTGCCAGCAGCCAAGTCGACAGGGTTAGGACCCAGTACTTC.

V usage is TRBV3-1 (or the pseudogene TRBV3-2) and J usage is TRBJ1-2; the match to TRBD1 covers 8 bases. The junction had 13 bases not matched to a gene; V was cut back by 3 bases and J by 7 bases. The germline CDR1 and CDR2 sequences are LGHDT and YNNKEL (reference sequence). This CDR3 comprises 16 residues. The CDR3 is CASSQETGGFQLGYTF. The CDR3 DNA reads as TGTGCCAGCAGCCAGGAAACAGGGGGGTTTCAGCTTGGCTACACCTTC.

The CDR3 sequence is CASSLDPDYYGYTF. The CDR3 DNA follows: TGTGCCAGCAGCTTAGATCCAGACTATTATGGCTACACCTTC. The chain has TRBV7-9 and TRBJ1-2; D remains ambiguous. The CDR3 has 14 amino acids. V was trimmed by 1 base and J by 5 bases, leaving 11 bases between them. Germline V gives CDR1 SEHNR, CDR2 FQNEAQ (reference sequence).

This clone was counted a single time. DNA of the CDR3: TGTGCCAGTACCCTTATGGAGGGCATGAACACTGAAGCTTTCTTT. It translates to CASTLMEGMNTEAFF. The chain combines TRBV9 with TRBJ1-1; D gene unclear. Germline V gene data show CDR1 as SGDLS and CDR2 as YYNGEE. Trimming removed 8 bases at V and 0 bases at J, with 17 bases between. The CDR3 is 15 residues long.

The J gene is TRBJ2-1, the V gene TRBV3-1 (or the pseudogene TRBV3-2), with 10 bases aligning to TRBD2. CDR1 is LGHDT, CDR2 YNNKEL, per germline (reference sequence). The V and J ends lost 1 base and 8 bases, in that order; junction bases with no gene match: 5. The CDR3 length is 15 residues. In DNA form, the CDR3 reads TGTGCCAGCAGCCAAGTAGCGGGGGGTGGTTATGAGCAGTTCTTC. This encodes CASSQVAGGGYEQFF.

This clone was detected once. V is TRBV5-1 and J is TRBJ1-4, with a weak D call TRBD1 (5 bases). The CDR3 has 16 amino acids. CDR1 and CDR2 from the germline V gene are SGHRS and YFSETQ. Trimming took 0 bases from V and 8 from J, leaving 17 bases between them. For the CDR3, the DNA is TGCGCCAGCAGCTTGGTTTTTGGGGGGAATTTCGAAAAACTGTTTTTT. This sequence encodes CASSLVFGGNFEKLFF.

This clone has more than one count but fewer than ten. The chain employs TRBV10-3 and TRBJ1-2; TRBD1 is a possible D gene (6 bases). Looked up from germline, CDR1 is ENHRY and CDR2 is SYGVKD. CDR3 length equals 15 residues. Trimming cost V 4 bases and J 3 bases, with 15 bases left between them. The DNA of the CDR3 is TGTGCCATCAGTGCAGACAGGCGGGGGGACTATGGCTACACCTTC. Translated, it gives CAISADRRGDYGYTF.

This sequence joins TRBV7-9 and TRBJ2-7; the match to TRBD1 covers 9 bases. CDR3 size: 19 residues. V was clipped by 1 base and J by 4 bases; unmatched bases: 17. Germline V gene sequence: CDR1 SEHNR, CDR2 FQNEAQ (reference sequence). This CDR3 is CASSLVAPVKTGGWYEQYF. CDR3 DNA sequence: TGTGCCAGCAGCTTAGTTGCCCCCGTTAAGACAGGGGGATGGTACGAGCAGTACTTC.

The chain uses TRBV5-1 and TRBJ1-1, with D possibly matching TRBD1 (5 bases). Trimming stripped 3 bases from V and 2 bases from J, with 11 bases between. The CDR3 spans 14 residues. CDR1 and CDR2 (germline): SGHRS, YFSETQ. CDR3 sequence reads: CASSSQVGNTEAFF. CDR3 coding DNA: TGCGCCAGCAGCTCACAGGTTGGCAACACTGAAGCTTTCTTT.

The rearrangement links TRBV5-1 to TRBJ2-3, with TRBD2 as a possible D gene (6 bases). Trimming removed 4 bases at V and 5 bases at J, with 11 bases between. The germline CDR1 and CDR2 sequences are SGHRS and YFSETQ. The CDR3 spans 13 residues. Written as DNA, the CDR3 is TGCGCCAGCAGCGACACTAGCTTAGATACGCAGTATTTT. Residues: CASSDTSLDTQYF.

This chain uses TRBV13 with TRBJ1-5; tentatively, D is TRBD1 (5 bases). Germline V gene data show CDR1 as PRHDT and CDR2 as FYEKMQ (reference sequence). V was pared by 5 bases and J by 3 bases, with 11 bases between. The CDR3 has 14 amino acids. DNA of the CDR3: TGTGCCAGCAGCGTCCGGGGACTCAATCAGCCCCAGCATTTT. It is translated as CASSVRGLNQPQHF. The complete variable domain, with remaining parts taken from reference TRBV13 and TRBJ1-5, reads AAGVIQSPRHLIKEKRETATLKCYPIPRHDTVYWYQQGPGQDPQFLISFYEKMQSDKGSIPDRFSAQQFSDYHSELNMSSLELGDSALYFCASSVRGLNQPQHFGDGTRLSIL.

The chain combines TRBV5-6 with TRBJ2-1; weak D call: TRBD2 (6 bases). The CDR3 runs to 12 residues. The germline V gene has CDR1 SGHDT and CDR2 YYEEEE. V was clipped by 4 bases and J by 8 bases, with 10 bases between them. The CDR3 DNA is TGTGCCAGCAGCGCGGGATCCCATGAGCAGTTCTTC. Its translation is CASSAGSHEQFF.

This chain joins TRBV15 and TRBJ2-3, with 8 bases lining up with TRBD1. Germline CDR1 LNHNV, CDR2 YYDKDF (reference sequence). The CDR3 consists of 16 residues. After removal of 3 bases from V and 3 bases from J, the junction contained 8 bases not matched to a gene. The CDR3 is CATSRRRWTGTDTQYF. The CDR3, as DNA: TGTGCCACCAGCAGGAGGAGGTGGACAGGGACAGATACGCAGTATTTT.

The J gene is TRBJ1-6, the V gene TRBV30; D gene unclear. V was cut by 4 bases and J by 4 bases, with 8 bases left in between. Germline V gives CDR1 GTSNPN, CDR2 SVGIG (reference sequence). The length of the CDR3 is 13 residues. CDR3 in amino acids: CAWTRAYNSPLHF. In DNA, the CDR3 is TGTGCCTGGACACGAGCGTATAATTCACCCCTCCACTTT.

The V and J genes are TRBV29-1 and TRBJ2-1; 7 nucleotides match TRBD1. The J segment lost 4 bases and the V segment lost 4 bases, leaving 7 bases of the junction unmatched. In germline, CDR1 is SQVTM, CDR2 ANQGSEA. CDR3 length equals 14 residues. The CDR3: CSVVRGQAYNEQFF. The CDR3 DNA sequence: TGCAGCGTTGTTCGCGGACAGGCTTACAATGAGCAGTTCTTC.

This chain joins TRBV19 and TRBJ1-1, with 7 bases lining up with TRBD1. CDR1 and CDR2 (germline): LNHDA, SQIVND (reference sequence). The CDR3 consists of 15 residues. With V trimmed by 7 bases and J by 3 bases, 11 bases remained unmatched. CDR3 sequence: CASIPRQGRYTEAFF. CDR3 nucleotide sequence: TGTGCCAGTATCCCTAGACAGGGCCGATACACTGAAGCTTTCTTT.

The CDR3: CAIQDSMNTEAFF. The CDR3 coding sequence is TGTGCCATCCAGGACAGCATGAACACTGAAGCTTTCTTT. V usage is TRBV10-3 and J usage is TRBJ1-1, with D possibly matching TRBD1 (6 bases). CDR1 ENHRY and CDR2 SYGVKD come from the germline V gene. The CDR3 consists of 13 residues. Trimming took off 8 bases at V and 0 bases at J, with 10 bases between the two ends.

Only one count was recorded for this clone. This rearrangement joins TRBV5-6 to TRBJ2-3, with 7 bases lining up with TRBD2. Germline V gives CDR1 SGHDT, CDR2 YYEEEE. CDR3 length equals 15 residues. The junction had 3 bases not matched to a gene; V was cut back by 0 bases and J by 2 bases. The CDR3 DNA sequence: TGTGCCAGCAGCTTGGTCGGGAGGCCCACAGATACGCAGTATTTT. Residues: CASSLVGRPTDTQYF.

The chain joins TRBV6-5 to TRBJ1-4; no definite D call. V lost 4 bases to trimming and J lost 8 bases, with 11 bases between them. Germline CDR1 is MNHEY and CDR2 is SVGAGI. The CDR3 runs to 13 residues. Here the CDR3 reads CASSLNGNEKLFF. In DNA form, the CDR3 reads TGTGCCAGCAGTTTGAACGGGAACGAAAAACTGTTTTTT.

This rearrangement joins TRBV11-2 to TRBJ1-2; no clear D. CDR1 is SGHAT and CDR2 is FQNNGV in the germline V gene. Trimming left V 0 bases short and J 4 bases short, with 6 bases between. The CDR3 spans 13 residues. The CDR3 nucleotides read TGTGCCAGCAGCTTAGATCCCGGCTATGGCTACACCTTC. Its protein product is CASSLDPGYGYTF.

The chain employs TRBV4-1 and TRBJ1-1; D may be TRBD1 (6 bases). CDR1 and CDR2 (germline): MGHRA, YSYEKL. With 4 bases removed from V and 3 bases from J, the gap between germline ends came to 9 bases. CDR3 length equals 13 residues. The DNA of the CDR3 is TGCGCCAGCAGCCTCGGACAGTACACTGAAGCTTTCTTT. This sequence encodes CASSLGQYTEAFF.

The chain employs TRBV24-1 and TRBJ2-7, with 9 bases identical to TRBD1. CDR1 and CDR2 (germline): KGHDR, SFDVKD. The CDR3 has 16 amino acids. The V and J ends lost 4 bases and 5 bases, in that order; junction bases with no gene match: 11. CDR3 DNA sequence: TGTGCCACCAGTGACCGAGGTCGGGACAGGGTTGACGAGCAGTACTTC. The encoded protein is CATSDRGRDRVDEQYF.

This chain joins TRBV9 and TRBJ2-7; TRBD1 matches at 8 bases. CDR1 is SGDLS and CDR2 is YYNGEE in the germline V gene. The CDR3 is made up of 13 amino acids. V shed 5 bases, J shed 0 bases, and the junction held 1 base outside the gene matches. The chain's CDR3 is CASRGQDSYEQYF. The CDR3 DNA sequence: TGTGCCAGCAGGGGACAGGACTCCTACGAGCAGTACTTC.

This chain connects TRBV2 to TRBJ1-2; 12 bases line up with TRBD1. The CDR3 covers 15 residues. Germline V lookup: CDR1 SNHLY, CDR2 FYNNEI. V was clipped by 6 bases and J by 8 bases; unmatched bases: 10. The CDR3 coding sequence is TGTGCCAGCAGGAGGGACAGGGGGCAAGTAGAGGGCTACACCTTC. Translating gives CASRRDRGQVEGYTF.

The chain combines TRBV24-1 with TRBJ2-3; the D gene is possibly TRBD2 (5 bases). Germline CDR1 reads KGHDR; CDR2 reads SFDVKD. CDR3 size: 17 residues. V gave up 1 base and J gave up 1 base, with 14 bases separating them. The DNA for the CDR3 is TGTGCCACCAGTGATTTCATCGGGGAGAAGGGCACAGATACGCAGTATTTT. Protein product: CATSDFIGEKGTDTQYF.